This T cell receptor beta chain came from a study of blood T cell repertoires in COVID-19. Study as a whole: Acute-phase and convalescent COVID-19 samples originated in the United States, Italy and Spain.

TCRdb keeps only in-frame clones here, not all; method: immunoSEQ multiplex PCR. The top ten hold about a tenth of the sample, which has about 390,000 clones, about 83% seen once. Participants were placed into cohorts based on the clinical history they reported. From germline, CDR1 is MNHEY and CDR2 SVGAGI. CDR3 length: 15 residues. Trimming took 5 bases from V and 11 from J; bases not matched to a gene: 12. The chain uses TRBV6-5 and TRBJ1-1; the match to TRBD1 covers 12 bases. The sequenced sample consisted of PBMCs or T cells enriched from blood (not recorded which). The source of this sequence is a woman between 50 and 59 years old who had recovered from COVID-19. CDR3 amino acids: CASSTTTGQGALAFF. CDR3 coding DNA: TGTGCCAGCAGTACGACTACGGGACAGGGGGCCTTGGCTTTCTTT.